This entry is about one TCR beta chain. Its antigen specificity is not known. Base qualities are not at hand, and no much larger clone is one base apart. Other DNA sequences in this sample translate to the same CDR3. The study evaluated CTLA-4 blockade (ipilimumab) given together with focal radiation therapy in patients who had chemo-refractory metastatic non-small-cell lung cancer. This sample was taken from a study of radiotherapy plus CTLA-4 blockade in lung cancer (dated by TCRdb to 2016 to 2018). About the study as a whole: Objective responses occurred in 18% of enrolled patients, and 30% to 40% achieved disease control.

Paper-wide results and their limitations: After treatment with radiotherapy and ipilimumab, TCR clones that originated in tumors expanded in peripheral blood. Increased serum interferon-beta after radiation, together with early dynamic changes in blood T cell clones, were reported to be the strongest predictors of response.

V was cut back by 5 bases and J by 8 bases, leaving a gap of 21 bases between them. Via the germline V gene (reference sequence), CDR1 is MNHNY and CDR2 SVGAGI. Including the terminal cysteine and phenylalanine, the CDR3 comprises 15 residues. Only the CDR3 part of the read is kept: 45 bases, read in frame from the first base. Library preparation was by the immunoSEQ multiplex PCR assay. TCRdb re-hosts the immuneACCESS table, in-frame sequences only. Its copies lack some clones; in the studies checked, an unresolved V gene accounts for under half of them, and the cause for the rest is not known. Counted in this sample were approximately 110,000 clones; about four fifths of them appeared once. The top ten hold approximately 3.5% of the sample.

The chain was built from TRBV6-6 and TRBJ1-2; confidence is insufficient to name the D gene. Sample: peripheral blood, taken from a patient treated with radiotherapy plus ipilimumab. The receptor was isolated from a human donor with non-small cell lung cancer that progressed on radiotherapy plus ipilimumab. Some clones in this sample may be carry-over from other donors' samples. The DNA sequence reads TGTGCCAGCAGTCCGTTTTCTCTGGGTGCTAAAGGCTACACCTTC. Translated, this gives CASSPFSLGAKGYTF.